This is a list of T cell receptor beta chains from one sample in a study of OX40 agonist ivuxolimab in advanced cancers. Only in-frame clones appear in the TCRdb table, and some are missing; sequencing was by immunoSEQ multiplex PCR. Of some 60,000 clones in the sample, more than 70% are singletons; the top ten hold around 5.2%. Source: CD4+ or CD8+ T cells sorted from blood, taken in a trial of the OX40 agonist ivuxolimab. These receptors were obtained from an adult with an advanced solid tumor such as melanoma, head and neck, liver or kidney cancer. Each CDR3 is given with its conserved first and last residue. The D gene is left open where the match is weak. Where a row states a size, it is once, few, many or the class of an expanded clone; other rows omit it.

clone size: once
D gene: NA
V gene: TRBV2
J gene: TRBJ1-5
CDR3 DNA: TGTGCCAGCAGCGTCCTGGACACTCTAAGCAATCAGCCCCAGCATTTT
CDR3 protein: CASSVLDTLSNQPQHF

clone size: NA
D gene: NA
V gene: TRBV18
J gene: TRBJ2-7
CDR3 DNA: TGTGCCAGCTCACCACTTCGATCGGCAGAAACCTACGAGCAGTACTTC
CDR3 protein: CASSPLRSAETYEQYF

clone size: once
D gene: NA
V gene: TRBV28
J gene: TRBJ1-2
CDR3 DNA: TGTGCCAGCAGTTTAAGGGGAGGGAACTATGGCTACACCTTC
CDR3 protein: CASSLRGGNYGYTF

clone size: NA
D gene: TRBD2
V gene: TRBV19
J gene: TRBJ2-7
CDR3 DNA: TGTGCCAGTAGTATTCAAGCGGGGGAACCCTACGAGCAGTACTTC
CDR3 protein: CASSIQAGEPYEQYF

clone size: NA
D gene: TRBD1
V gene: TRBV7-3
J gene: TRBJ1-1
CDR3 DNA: TGTGCCAGCAGCTTGACAGGGAGGACTGAAGCTTTCTTT
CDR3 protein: CASSLTGRTEAFF

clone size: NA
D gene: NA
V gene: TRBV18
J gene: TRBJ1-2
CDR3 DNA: TGTGCCAGCTCACCAGGGGGCAATGGCTATGGCTACACCTTC
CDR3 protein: CASSPGGNGYGYTF

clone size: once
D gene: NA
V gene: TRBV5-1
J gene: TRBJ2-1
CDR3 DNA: TGCGCCAGCAGCTTGGAAGGGCAGATCAATGAGCAGTTCTTC
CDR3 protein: CASSLEGQINEQFF

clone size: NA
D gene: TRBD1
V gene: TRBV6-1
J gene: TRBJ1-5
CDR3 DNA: TGTGCCAGCAGTGGGACAGGCTCTTGGGGCAATCAGCCCCAGCATTTT
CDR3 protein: CASSGTGSWGNQPQHF

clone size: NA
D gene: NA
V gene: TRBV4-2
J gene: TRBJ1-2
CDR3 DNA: TGTGCCAGCAGCCAAGACCCTCAGGGGCAGAGCACCTTC
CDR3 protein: CASSQDPQGQSTF

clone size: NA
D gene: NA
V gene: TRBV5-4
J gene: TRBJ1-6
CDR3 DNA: TGTGCCAGCAGCTTGGCAGGGAGAAGCCCCCTCCACTTT
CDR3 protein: CASSLAGRSPLHF

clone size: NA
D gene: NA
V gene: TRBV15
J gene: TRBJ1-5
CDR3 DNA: TGTGCCACCAGCCCCGGGCATCAGCCCCAGCATTTT
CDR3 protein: CATSPGHQPQHF

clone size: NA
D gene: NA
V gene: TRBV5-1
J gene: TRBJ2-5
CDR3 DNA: TGCGCCAGCAGCTTGGGACTACCGGCTCAAGAGACCCAGTACTTC
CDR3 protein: CASSLGLPAQETQYF

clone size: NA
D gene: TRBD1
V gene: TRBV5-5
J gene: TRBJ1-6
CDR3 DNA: TGTGCCAGCAGCACCCAGGGGGGCTATAATTCACCCCTCCACTTT
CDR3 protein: CASSTQGGYNSPLHF

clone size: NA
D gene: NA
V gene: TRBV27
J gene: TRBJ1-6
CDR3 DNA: TGTGCCAGCAGTATTCGGGGTGAGTGGAATTCACCCCTCCACTTT
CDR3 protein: CASSIRGEWNSPLHF

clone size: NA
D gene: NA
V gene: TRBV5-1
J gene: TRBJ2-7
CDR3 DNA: TGCGCCAGCAGCTTGGCCGGACGGTACTCCTACGAGCAGTACTTC
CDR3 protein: CASSLAGRYSYEQYF

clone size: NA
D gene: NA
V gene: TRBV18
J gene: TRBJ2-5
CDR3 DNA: TGTGCCAGCTCACCCTGGGGGTCACAAGAGACCCAGTACTTC
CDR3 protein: CASSPWGSQETQYF

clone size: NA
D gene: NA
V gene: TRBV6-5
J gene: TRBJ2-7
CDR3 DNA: TGTGCCAGCAGTAGGGGCAGGCACTACGAGCAGTACTTC
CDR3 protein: CASSRGRHYEQYF

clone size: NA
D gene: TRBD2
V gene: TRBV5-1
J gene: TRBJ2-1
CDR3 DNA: TGCGCCAGCAGCTTGGTAGCGGGAGCCAACTACAATGAGCAGTTCTTC
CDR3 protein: CASSLVAGANYNEQFF

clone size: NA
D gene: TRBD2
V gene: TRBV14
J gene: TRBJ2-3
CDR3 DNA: TGTGCCAGCAGCTTTAGCGGGAGGGCCTTGACAGATACGCAGTATTTT
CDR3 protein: CASSFSGRALTDTQYF